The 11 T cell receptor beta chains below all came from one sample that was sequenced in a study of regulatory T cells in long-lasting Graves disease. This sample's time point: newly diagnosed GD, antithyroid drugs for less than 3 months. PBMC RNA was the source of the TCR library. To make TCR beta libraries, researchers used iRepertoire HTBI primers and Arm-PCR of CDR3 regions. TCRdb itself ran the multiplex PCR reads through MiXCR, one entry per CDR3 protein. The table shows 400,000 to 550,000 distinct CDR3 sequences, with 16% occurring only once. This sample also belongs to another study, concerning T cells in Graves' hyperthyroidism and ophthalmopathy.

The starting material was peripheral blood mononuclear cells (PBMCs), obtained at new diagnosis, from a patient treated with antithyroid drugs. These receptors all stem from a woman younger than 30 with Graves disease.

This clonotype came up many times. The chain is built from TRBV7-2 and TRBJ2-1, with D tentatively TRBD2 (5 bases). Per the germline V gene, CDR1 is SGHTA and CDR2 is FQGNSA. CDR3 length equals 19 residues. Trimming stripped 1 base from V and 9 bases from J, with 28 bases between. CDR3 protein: CASSLEVGFGVAAVGEQFF. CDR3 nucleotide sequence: TGTGCCAGCAGCTTAGAGGTCGGTTTCGGGGTCGCAGCAGTGGGTGAGCAGTTCTTC.

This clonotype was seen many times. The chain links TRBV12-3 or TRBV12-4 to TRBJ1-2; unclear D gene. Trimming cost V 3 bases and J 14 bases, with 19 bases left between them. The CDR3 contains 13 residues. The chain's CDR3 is CASSFGGSPGLTF. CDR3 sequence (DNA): TGTGCCAGCAGTTTCGGTGGCTCGCCCGGGCTTACCTTC.

CDR3 protein: CASSFGGWAYEQYF. For the CDR3, the DNA is TGTGCCAGCAGTTTCGGGGGATGGGCCTACGAGCAGTACTTC. The rearrangement joins TRBV28 to TRBJ2-7; the D gene is possibly TRBD2 (6 bases). The ends were cut back, 3 bases at V and 2 bases at J, with 11 bases in the middle. The germline V gene has CDR1 MDHEN and CDR2 SYDVKM. CDR3 length: 14 amino acids.

In DNA form, the CDR3 reads TGTGCCAGCAGCTTGGATGGGGAGCCAGCGATACCCGGATACGAGCAGTACTTC. Translating gives CASSLDGEPAIPGYEQYF. V usage is TRBV5-4 and J usage is TRBJ2-7, with a possible D match to TRBD2 (5 bases). The germline V and J ends were trimmed by 0 bases and 4 bases, with 23 bases remaining between them. From germline, CDR1 is SGHNT and CDR2 YYREEE (reference sequence). The CDR3 covers 18 residues. The whole variable domain, filled in from reference TRBV5-4 and TRBJ2-7, reads ETGVTQSPTHLIKTRGQQVTLRCSSQSGHNTVSWYQQALGQGPQFIFQYYREEENGRGNFPPRFSGLQFPNYSSELNVNALELDDSALYLCASSLDGEPAIPGYEQYFGPGTRLTVT.

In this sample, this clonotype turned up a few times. The CDR3 is CASSIGTAYNEQFF. CDR3 bases: TGTGCCAGTAGTATCGGGACAGCCTACAATGAGCAGTTCTTC. The chain uses TRBV19 and TRBJ2-1; 7 bases fit TRBD1. The CDR3 extends over 14 amino acids. Trimming took 3 bases from V and 2 from J; bases not matched to a gene: 1. CDR1 LNHDA and CDR2 SQIVND come from the germline V gene (reference sequence).

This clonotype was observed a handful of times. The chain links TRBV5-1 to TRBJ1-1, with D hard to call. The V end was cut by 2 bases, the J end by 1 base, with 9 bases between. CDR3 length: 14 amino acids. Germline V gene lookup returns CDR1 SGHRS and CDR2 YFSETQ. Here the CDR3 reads CASSFQGPNTEAFF. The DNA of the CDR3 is TGCGCCAGCAGCTTTCAAGGACCGAACACTGAAGCTTTCTTT.

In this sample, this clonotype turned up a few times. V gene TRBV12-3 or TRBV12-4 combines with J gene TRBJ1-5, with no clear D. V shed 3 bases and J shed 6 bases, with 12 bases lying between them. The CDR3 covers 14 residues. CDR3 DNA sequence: TGTGCCAGCAGTTTCCGTGGAGCGAGTCAGCCCCAGCATTTT. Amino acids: CASSFRGASQPQHF.

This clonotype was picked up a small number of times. The CDR3 loop is CASSPAMGPGELFF. In DNA, the CDR3 is TGTGCCAGCAGCCCAGCAATGGGCCCCGGGGAGCTGTTTTTT. The gene calls are TRBV9 and TRBJ2-2; D gene unclear. The length of the CDR3 is 14 residues. The V end lost 4 bases, the J end lost 6 bases, and 13 bases lay between the germline ends. Germline loops: CDR1 SGDLS, CDR2 YYNGEE.

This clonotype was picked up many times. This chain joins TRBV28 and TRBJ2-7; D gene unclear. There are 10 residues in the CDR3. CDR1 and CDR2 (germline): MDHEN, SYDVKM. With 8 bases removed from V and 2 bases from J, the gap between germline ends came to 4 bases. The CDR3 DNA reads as TGTGCCAGCGGACCCTACGAGCAGTACTTC. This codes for CASGPYEQYF.

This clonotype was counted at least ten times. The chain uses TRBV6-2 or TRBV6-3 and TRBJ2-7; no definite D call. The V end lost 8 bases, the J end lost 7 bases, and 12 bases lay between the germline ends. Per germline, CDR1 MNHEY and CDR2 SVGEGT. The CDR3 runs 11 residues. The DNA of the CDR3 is TGTGCCAGCGGACGAGTTATGGAGCAGTACTTC. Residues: CASGRVMEQYF.

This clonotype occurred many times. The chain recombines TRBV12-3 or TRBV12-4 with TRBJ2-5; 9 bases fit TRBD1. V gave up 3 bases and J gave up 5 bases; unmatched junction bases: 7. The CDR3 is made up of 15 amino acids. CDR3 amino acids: CASSFRTGGGETQYF. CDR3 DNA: TGTGCCAGCAGTTTCCGCACAGGGGGCGGTGAGACCCAGTACTTC.